The 29 T cell receptor beta chains given below trace back to one sample, sequenced in a study of T cells and Merkel cell carcinoma outcomes. The assay was immunoSEQ multiplex PCR, and TCRdb's table has in-frame clones only and misses some. The data contain some 15,000 clones, 75% to 90% of them singletons. Sequenced input: tumor tissue from Merkel cell carcinoma. Receptors originate from a human donor with Merkel cell carcinoma.

The chain is built from TRBV2 and TRBJ1-5, with unresolved D. The ends were cut back, 4 bases at V and 3 bases at J, with 10 bases in the middle. The CDR3 length is 14 residues. Germline values: CDR1 SNHLY, CDR2 FYNNEI. The CDR3 DNA reads as TGTGCCAGCAGTGCCGACGGGAACAATCAGCCCCAGCATTTT. Translating gives CASSADGNNQPQHF.

The genes are TRBV6-6 and TRBJ1-1; D remains ambiguous. CDR1 and CDR2 from the germline V gene are MNHNY and SVGAGI (reference sequence). The CDR3 consists of 13 residues. V was clipped by 6 bases and J by 4 bases, with 12 bases between them. The chain's CDR3 is CASRSRGGTEAFF. Here the CDR3 DNA reads TGTGCCAGCAGGTCCCGAGGAGGCACTGAAGCTTTCTTT.

Turning to this clone: The identical CDR3 is also encoded by other nucleotide sequences in the sample. The chain has TRBV7-9 and TRBJ1-2, with D unresolved. The CDR3 sequence is 17 residues long. Trimming stripped 1 base from V and 1 base from J, with 16 bases between. Per the germline V gene, CDR1 is SEHNR and CDR2 is FQNEAQ (reference sequence). The CDR3: CASSLDGRSRINYGYTF. The CDR3 region has the DNA TGTGCCAGCAGCTTAGACGGCAGAAGTAGGATTAACTATGGCTACACCTTC.

The chain has TRBV15 and TRBJ1-3; a weak D match, TRBD1 (5 bases). Germline V gene sequence: CDR1 LNHNV, CDR2 YYDKDF (reference sequence). The germline V and J ends were trimmed by 0 bases and 2 bases, with 11 bases remaining between them. The CDR3 extends over 16 amino acids. The chain's CDR3 is CATSRDKTVAGNTIYF. CDR3 coding DNA: TGTGCCACCAGCAGAGATAAGACAGTAGCTGGAAACACCATATATTTT.

The chain employs TRBV28 and TRBJ2-7; no clear D gene. The CDR3 totals 11 residues. Trimming shortened V by 0 bases and J by 7 bases, and 4 bases separated the two germline ends. Germline CDR1 reads MDHEN; CDR2 reads SYDVKM. CDR3 region: CASSLWGEQYF. DNA for the CDR3: TGTGCCAGCAGTTTATGGGGTGAGCAGTACTTC.

This chain connects TRBV29-1 to TRBJ2-2; 7 bases match TRBD1. V trimming: 4 bases; J trimming: 0 bases; junction bases outside the gene matches: 2. This CDR3 has 14 residues. The germline CDR1 and CDR2 sequences are SQVTM and ANQGSEA. CDR3 nucleotides: TGCAGCGTTGTGGGACAGCCGAACACCGGGGAGCTGTTTTTT. It encodes CSVVGQPNTGELFF.

This clone was observed once. This chain joins TRBV30 and TRBJ1-1, with a weak D call TRBD1 (6 bases). Germline values: CDR1 GTSNPN, CDR2 SVGIG (reference sequence). CDR3 length: 13 residues. With 1 base removed from V and 9 bases from J, the gap between germline ends came to 15 bases. This chain's CDR3 is CAWSALHRDKAFF. CDR3 sequence (DNA): TGTGCCTGGAGTGCTCTACACAGGGATAAAGCTTTCTTT.

This clone was counted between two and nine times. Other DNA sequences from this sample encode an identical CDR3 as well. V is TRBV15 and J is TRBJ1-1; 9 positions match TRBD1. CDR1 is LNHNV, CDR2 YYDKDF, per germline (reference sequence). With 11 bases clipped from V and 3 bases from J, the junction kept 7 bases outside the gene matches. The CDR3 loop spans 13 amino acids. In DNA, the CDR3 is TGTGCCTCATCGGGACAGGGCGACACTGAAGCTTTCTTT. It yields the protein CASSGQGDTEAFF.

This clone was counted once. The genes are TRBV30 and TRBJ2-4; tentative D call: TRBD1 (5 bases). Trimming took off 7 bases at V and 7 bases at J, with 14 bases between the two ends. Germline CDR1 GTSNPN, CDR2 SVGIG (reference sequence). CDR3 length: 12 amino acids. Here the CDR3 reads CALTVQANIQYF. The CDR3 DNA follows: TGTGCCTTGACAGTCCAAGCGAACATTCAGTACTTC.

This clone came up a few times. The chain employs TRBV20-1 and TRBJ1-2; D may be TRBD1 (5 bases). Germline V gives CDR1 DFQATT, CDR2 SNEGSKA (reference sequence). V was shortened by 3 bases and J by 10 bases, with 12 bases between the two germline ends. The CDR3 runs 11 residues. This chain's CDR3 is CSARVTGDYTF. CDR3 nucleotides: TGCAGTGCTAGGGTAACAGGAGACTACACCTTC.

V and J are TRBV27 and TRBJ1-2; D is ambiguous. The CDR3 spans 12 residues. Germline assignment: CDR1 MNHEY and CDR2 SMNVEV (reference sequence). V gave up 6 bases and J gave up 3 bases, with 8 bases separating them. The CDR3 loop reads CASRHRHYGYTF. CDR3 bases: TGTGCCAGCAGGCACCGCCACTATGGCTACACCTTC.

The genes are TRBV6-4 and TRBJ1-1; no clear D. With 4 bases removed from V and 0 bases from J, the gap between germline ends came to 12 bases. The germline CDR1 and CDR2 sequences are MRHNA and SNTAGT. CDR3 length: 15 residues. CDR3 in amino acids: CASSGAGELNTEAFF. Written as DNA, the CDR3 is TGTGCCAGCAGTGGCGCAGGAGAGTTGAACACTGAAGCTTTCTTT.

Only a few counts were recorded for this clone. The rearrangement links TRBV6-6 to TRBJ2-7; tentatively, D is TRBD1 or TRBD2 (7 bases each). The CDR3 spans 13 residues. V lost 6 bases and J 3 bases, leaving 12 bases between the germline ends. Germline CDR1 is MNHNY and CDR2 is SVGAGI (reference sequence). Written as DNA, the CDR3 is TGTGCCAGCAGCCAGGGGGGGAGCTACGAGCAGTACTTC. Translation: CASSQGGSYEQYF.

This clone was counted a few times. The V call is TRBV2, the J call TRBJ1-5, with a possible D match to TRBD1 (5 bases). In germline, CDR1 is SNHLY, CDR2 FYNNEI. Deletions cut 3 bases from V and 9 bases from J, with 15 bases between. The CDR3 is 14 amino acids. CDR3 sequence reads: CASSDQGFGGPQHF. CDR3 in DNA: TGTGCCAGCAGTGATCAGGGCTTCGGTGGGCCCCAGCATTTT.

This clone was counted a few times. This rearrangement joins TRBV29-1 to TRBJ2-3; 14 bases fit TRBD2. The CDR3 extends over 18 amino acids. J lost 2 bases, V lost 6 bases, and 13 bases had no gene match. In germline, CDR1 is SQVTM, CDR2 ANQGSEA. The CDR3 region is CSVGRLAGGPRSTDTQYF. The CDR3 DNA sequence: TGCAGCGTGGGTAGACTAGCGGGAGGGCCGAGATCCACAGATACGCAGTATTTT.

J is TRBJ1-5 and V is TRBV18, with 7 bases that match TRBD1. Germline V gene sequence: CDR1 KGHSH, CDR2 LQKENI. The V and J ends lost 5 bases and 9 bases, in that order; junction bases with no gene match: 10. CDR3 length: 14 amino acids. CDR3 sequence (DNA): TGTGCCAGCTCATCAACAGGGGACGGTACGCCCCAGCATTTT. As protein: CASSSTGDGTPQHF.

The chain uses TRBV4-1 and TRBJ2-7; D is unresolved. Trimming took off 6 bases at V and 2 bases at J, with 20 bases between the two ends. This CDR3 comprises 16 residues. The germline gives CDR1 MGHRA, CDR2 YSYEKL. CDR3: CASSSYIRPKPYEQYF. For the CDR3, the DNA is TGCGCCAGCAGTTCATATATCAGGCCGAAGCCCTACGAGCAGTACTTC.

V gene TRBV28 combines with J gene TRBJ1-3; no firm D call. The V gene's germline CDR1 is MDHEN and CDR2 SYDVKM. The ends were cut back, 2 bases at V and 0 bases at J, with 8 bases in the middle. This CDR3 is built from 15 residues. Written as DNA, the CDR3 is TGTGCCAGCAGTTTACGACCGAGCTCTGGAAACACCATATATTTT. Translated: CASSLRPSSGNTIYF.

V usage is TRBV5-1 and J usage is TRBJ2-2, with D unclear. The CDR3 extends over 17 amino acids. CDR1 SGHRS and CDR2 YFSETQ come from the germline V gene. Trimming took off 4 bases at V and 3 bases at J, with 19 bases between the two ends. In DNA, the CDR3 is TGCGCCAGCAGCCGATCACAGAGGTCAAAAGACACCGGGGAGCTGTTTTTT. Amino acid sequence: CASSRSQRSKDTGELFF. The complete variable domain, with remaining parts taken from reference TRBV5-1 and TRBJ2-2, reads KAGVTQTPRYLIKTRGQQVTLSCSPISGHRSVSWYQQTPGQGLQFLFEYFSETQRNKGNFPGRFSGRQFSNSRSEMNVSTLELGDSALYLCASSRSQRSKDTGELFFGEGSRLTVL.

This clone was observed a single time. The chain carries TRBV2 and TRBJ2-7, with D tentatively TRBD1 (5 bases). The V gene's germline CDR1 is SNHLY and CDR2 FYNNEI. V dropped 4 bases and J dropped 2 bases, with 12 bases sitting between them. The CDR3 consists of 14 residues. CDR3 DNA: TGTGCCAGCAGTGTCGAGACAGCCACCTACGAGCAGTACTTC. This translates into CASSVETATYEQYF.

In DNA, the CDR3 is TGTGCCAGCAGCCCACCAACGAACACCGGGGAGCTGTTTTTT. Protein product: CASSPPTNTGELFF. The chain is built from TRBV9 and TRBJ2-2; unclear D gene. This CDR3 region has 14 residues. CDR1 SGDLS and CDR2 YYNGEE come from the germline V gene. V was cut by 4 bases and J by 0 bases, with 7 bases left in between.

This chain connects TRBV11-2 to TRBJ2-7, with 9 bases that match TRBD2. The germline gives CDR1 SGHAT, CDR2 FQNNGV. This CDR3 region has 16 residues. After removal of 4 bases from V and 3 bases from J, the junction contained 10 bases not matched to a gene. CDR3 sequence reads: CASSSRNSGRIYEQYF. CDR3 in DNA: TGTGCCAGCAGCTCTCGGAATAGCGGGAGAATCTACGAGCAGTACTTC.

The J gene is TRBJ1-2, the V gene TRBV6-5, with 7 bases that match TRBD1. This CDR3 is built from 13 residues. CDR1 MNHEY and CDR2 SVGAGI come from the germline V gene. With 0 bases clipped from V and 6 bases from J, the junction kept 1 base outside the gene matches. The CDR3 protein is CASSYSRGDGYTF. The CDR3 DNA reads as TGTGCCAGCAGTTACTCCAGGGGGGATGGCTACACCTTC.

Sample share makes this clone medium-sized (0.01 to 0.1%). This chain joins TRBV19 and TRBJ2-7, with D unresolved. CDR3 size: 14 residues. Deletions cut 0 bases from V and 0 bases from J, with 6 bases between. Germline CDR1 reads LNHDA; CDR2 reads SQIVND (reference sequence). In nucleotides, the CDR3 is TGTGCCAGTAGTATAGAAGGCAGCTCCTACGAGCAGTACTTC. The encoded protein is CASSIEGSSYEQYF.

The rearrangement uses TRBV6-1 and TRBJ1-1; no firm D call. This CDR3 has 13 residues. Germline-derived CDR1 and CDR2 are MNHNS and SASEGT. V gave up 8 bases and J gave up 1 base, with 11 bases separating them. The CDR3: CASPKAPNTEAFF. The DNA of the CDR3 is TGTGCCAGCCCCAAGGCCCCGAACACTGAAGCTTTCTTT.

The chain links TRBV18 to TRBJ2-7, with D uncertain. The ends were cut back, 5 bases at V and 7 bases at J, with 18 bases in the middle. CDR3 size: 14 residues. CDR1 and CDR2 from the germline V gene are KGHSH and LQKENI. CDR3 sequence: CASSTGNRAPEQYF. As DNA, the CDR3 is TGTGCCAGCTCAACCGGAAACCGGGCACCAGAGCAGTACTTC.

The CDR3 loop reads CAWAWGETQYF. CDR3 nucleotide sequence: TGTGCCTGGGCTTGGGGGGAGACCCAGTACTTC. J is TRBJ2-5 and V is TRBV30, with D possibly being TRBD1 or TRBD2 (5 bases each). CDR3 length: 11 residues. Germline CDR1 reads GTSNPN; CDR2 reads SVGIG (reference sequence). Trimming stripped 5 bases from V and 5 bases from J, with 9 bases between.

Worth noting for this clone: At one of its ends the junction is not consistent with the germline gene, which may arise from a read error. The rearrangement uses TRBV7-7 and TRBJ1-4; 8 nucleotides match TRBD1. CDR1 is SSHAT, CDR2 FNYEAQ, per germline (reference sequence). The CDR3 is 13 residues long. The CDR3 region is CASSSDRDEKLFF. DNA for the CDR3: TGTGCTAGCAGCTCGGACAGGGATGAAAAACTGTTTTTT.

The chain recombines TRBV6-5 with TRBJ1-4; D call uncertain. Deletions cut 2 bases from V and 10 bases from J, with 14 bases between. This CDR3 spans 14 amino acids. Germline V gene lookup returns CDR1 MNHEY and CDR2 SVGAGI. DNA of the CDR3: TGTGCCAGCAGTTACGACCGTAAAGGCGTAAAACTGTTTTTT. Protein product: CASSYDRKGVKLFF.